The next 3 T cell receptor beta chains were all read from a single sample in a study of T cell repertoires in cytomegalovirus infection (dated by TCRdb to about 2019). This sample was sequenced with an Illumina HiSeq 1500. The public reads were reanalyzed by TCRdb: fastp trimming at Q25, MiXCR alignment, in-frame beta chains only. Entries are consolidated by CDR3 protein sequence, retaining the most common genes and DNA. For this sample there are 630,000 or so distinct CDR3 sequences; roughly 26% appear just once. The ten largest clones represent around 7.6% of the sample. Source material: CD8+ T cells from PBMCs. These TCRs come from a human donor in good health (CMV status not recorded). Some clones in this sample may be carry-over from other donors' samples.

This rearrangement joins TRBV7-9 to TRBJ1-1, with 10 positions matching TRBD1. With 5 bases clipped from V and 4 bases from J, the junction kept 7 bases outside the gene matches. Germline V gene sequence: CDR1 SEHNR, CDR2 FQNEAQ (reference sequence). The CDR3 covers 15 residues. The CDR3 loop is CASSPRQGAGTEAFF. For the CDR3, the DNA is TGTGCCAGCAGCCCCCGACAGGGGGCAGGCACTGAAGCTTTCTTT.

In this sample, this clonotype turned up a few times. This chain uses TRBV2 with TRBJ2-7; no clear D gene. Germline CDR1 is SNHLY and CDR2 is FYNNEI. V lost 8 bases and J 7 bases, leaving 9 bases between the germline ends. The CDR3 is 10 residues long. Here the CDR3 reads CASDDGEQYV. Here the CDR3 DNA reads TGTGCCAGCGACGATGGAGAGCAGTACGTC.

This clonotype occurred a few times. The gene calls are TRBV27 and TRBJ2-3; D is undetermined. Germline values: CDR1 MNHEY, CDR2 SMNVEV (reference sequence). The ends were cut back, 8 bases at V and 1 base at J, with 10 bases in the middle. CDR3 length: 13 residues. CDR3 in DNA: TGTGCCAGCCTTACCGCCGGCACAGATACGCAGTATTTT. The encoded protein is CASLTAGTDTQYF.